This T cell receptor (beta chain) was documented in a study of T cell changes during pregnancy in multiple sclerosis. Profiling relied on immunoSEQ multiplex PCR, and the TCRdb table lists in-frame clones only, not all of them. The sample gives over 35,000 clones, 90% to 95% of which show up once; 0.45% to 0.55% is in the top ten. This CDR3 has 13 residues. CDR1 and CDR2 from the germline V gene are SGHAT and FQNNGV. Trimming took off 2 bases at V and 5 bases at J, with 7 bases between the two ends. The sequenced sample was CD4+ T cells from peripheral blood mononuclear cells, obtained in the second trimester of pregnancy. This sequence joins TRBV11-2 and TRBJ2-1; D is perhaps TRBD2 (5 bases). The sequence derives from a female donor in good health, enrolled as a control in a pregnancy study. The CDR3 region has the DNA TGTGCCAGCAGCTTATTCGGGGACAATGAGCAGTTCTTC. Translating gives CASSLFGDNEQFF.